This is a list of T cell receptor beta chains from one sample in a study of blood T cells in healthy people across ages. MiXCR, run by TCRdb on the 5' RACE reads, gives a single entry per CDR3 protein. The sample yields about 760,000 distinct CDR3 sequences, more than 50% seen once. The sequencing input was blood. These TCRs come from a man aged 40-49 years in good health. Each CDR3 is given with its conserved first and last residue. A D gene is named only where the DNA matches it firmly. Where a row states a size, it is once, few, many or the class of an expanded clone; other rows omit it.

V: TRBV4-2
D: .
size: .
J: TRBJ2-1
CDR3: CASSHDGSGADEQFF
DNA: TGTGCCAGCAGCCATGATGGCTCGGGTGCCGATGAGCAGTTCTTC

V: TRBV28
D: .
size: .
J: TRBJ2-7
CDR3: CASSLVRDGTYEQYF
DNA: TGTGCCAGCAGTTTGGTCCGGGACGGGACCTACGAGCAGTACTTC

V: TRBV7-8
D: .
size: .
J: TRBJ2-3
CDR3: CASSSGPLDTQYF
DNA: TGTGCCAGCAGCTCAGGGCCCTTGGATACGCAGTATTTT

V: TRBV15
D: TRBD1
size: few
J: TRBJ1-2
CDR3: CATSSGQGYGYTF
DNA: TGTGCCACCAGTTCGGGACAGGGCTATGGCTACACCTTC

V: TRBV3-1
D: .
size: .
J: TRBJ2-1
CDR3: CASSQIGETQFF
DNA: TGTGCCAGCAGCCAGATTGGGGAGACCCAGTTCTTC

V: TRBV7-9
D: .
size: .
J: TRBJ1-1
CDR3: CASSYLRPEAFF
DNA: TGTGCCAGCAGCTACCTTCGTCCTGAAGCTTTCTTT

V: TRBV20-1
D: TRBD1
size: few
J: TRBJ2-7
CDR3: CSASGTGVSYEQYF
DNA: TGCAGTGCTTCCGGGACAGGGGTCTCCTACGAGCAGTACTTC

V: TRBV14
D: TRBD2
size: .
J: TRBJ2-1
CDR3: CASSQRGLAGGYDEQFF
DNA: TGTGCCAGCAGCCAAAGGGGACTAGCGGGAGGGTATGATGAGCAGTTCTTC

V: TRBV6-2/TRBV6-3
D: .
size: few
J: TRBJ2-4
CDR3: CASSYGLSQHIQYF
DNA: TGTGCCAGCAGTTACGGCCTCTCCCAACACATTCAGTACTTC

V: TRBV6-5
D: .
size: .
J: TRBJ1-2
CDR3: CASSYHGGRIGYGYTF
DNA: TGTGCCAGCAGTTACCACGGGGGAAGAATAGGGTATGGCTACACCTTC

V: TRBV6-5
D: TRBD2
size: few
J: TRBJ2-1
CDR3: CASSYLAGDYNEQFF
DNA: TGTGCCAGCAGTTACTTAGCGGGGGACTACAATGAGCAGTTCTTC

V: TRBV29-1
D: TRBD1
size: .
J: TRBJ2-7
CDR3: CSTSTGAGNEQYF
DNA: TGCAGCACCTCGACAGGGGCAGGAAATGAGCAGTACTTC

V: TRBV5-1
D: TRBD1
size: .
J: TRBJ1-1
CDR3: CASSGGQGRSAFF
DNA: TGCGCCAGCAGCGGGGGACAGGGAAGGAGCGCTTTCTTT

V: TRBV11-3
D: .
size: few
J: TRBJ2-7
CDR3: CASSIIGMRQAPYEQYF
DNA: TGTGCCAGCAGCATAATCGGGATGCGACAGGCGCCCTACGAGCAGTACTTC

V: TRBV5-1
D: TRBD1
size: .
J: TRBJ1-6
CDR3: CASSSTQGARPSSYNSPLHF
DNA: TGCGCCAGCAGCTCGACGCAGGGGGCTCGACCGAGCTCCTATAATTCACCCCTCCACTTT

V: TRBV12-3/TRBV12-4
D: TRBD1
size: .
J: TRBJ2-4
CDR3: CASSLLGQGAPLAKNIQYF
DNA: TGTGCCAGCAGTTTATTAGGACAGGGAGCTCCCCTAGCCAAAAACATTCAGTACTTC

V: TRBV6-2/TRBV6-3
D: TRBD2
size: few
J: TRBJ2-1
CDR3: CASRLVGLGFNEQFF
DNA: TGTGCCAGCCGACTAGTGGGACTAGGATTCAATGAGCAGTTCTTC

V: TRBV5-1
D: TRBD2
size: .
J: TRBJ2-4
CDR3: CASSLGVAGGKNIQYF
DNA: TGCGCCAGCAGCTTGGGAGTAGCGGGGGGGAAAAACATTCAGTACTTC

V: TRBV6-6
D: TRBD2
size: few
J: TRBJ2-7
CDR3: CASSYAPAGGEQYF
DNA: TGTGCCAGCAGTTACGCCCCAGCGGGAGGCGAGCAGTACTTC

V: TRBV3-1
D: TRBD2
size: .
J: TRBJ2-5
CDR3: CASSQWTSGGQETQYF
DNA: TGTGCCAGCAGCCAGTGGACTAGCGGGGGGCAAGAGACCCAGTACTTC

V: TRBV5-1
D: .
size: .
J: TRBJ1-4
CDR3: CASSPTGSATNEKLFF
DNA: TGCGCCAGCAGCCCAACAGGGAGCGCGACTAATGAAAAACTGTTTTTT

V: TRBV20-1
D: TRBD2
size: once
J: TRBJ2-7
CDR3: CSASILAQGYEQYF
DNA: TGCAGTGCTAGTATACTAGCGCAGGGTTACGAGCAGTACTTC

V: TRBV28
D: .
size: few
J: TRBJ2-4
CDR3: CASSLPSGNIQYF
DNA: TGTGCCAGCAGTTTACCGAGCGGTAACATTCAGTACTTC

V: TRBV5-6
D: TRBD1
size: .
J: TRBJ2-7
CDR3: CASSWGQNYEQYF
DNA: TGTGCCAGCAGCTGGGGACAGAACTACGAGCAGTACTTC

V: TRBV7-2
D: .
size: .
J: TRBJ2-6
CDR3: CASSLRGSRGRGANVLTF
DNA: TGTGCCAGCAGCCTACGGGGCAGTCGGGGTCGTGGGGCCAACGTCCTGACTTTC

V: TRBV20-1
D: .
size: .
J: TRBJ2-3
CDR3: CSARDLRVSSTDTQYF
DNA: TGCAGTGCTAGGGATTTACGGGTATCTAGCACAGATACGCAGTATTTT

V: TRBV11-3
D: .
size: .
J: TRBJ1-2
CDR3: CASSLEGGARDYGYTF
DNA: TGTGCCAGCAGCTTAGAAGGAGGGGCAAGGGACTATGGCTACACCTTC

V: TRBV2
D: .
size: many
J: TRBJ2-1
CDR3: CASSEHGQVGTLYNEQFF
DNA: TGTGCCAGCAGTGAACATGGGCAGGTCGGGACTCTTTACAATGAGCAGTTCTTC

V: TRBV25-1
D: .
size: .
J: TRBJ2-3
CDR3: CASSAPLGRMMADTQYF
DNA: TGTGCCAGCAGTGCTCCTCTAGGACGGATGATGGCGGATACGCAGTATTTT

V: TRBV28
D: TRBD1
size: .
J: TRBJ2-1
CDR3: CASKTGPHEQFF
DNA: TGTGCCAGCAAGACAGGGCCCCATGAGCAGTTCTTC

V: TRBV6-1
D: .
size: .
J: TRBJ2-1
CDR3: CASSEPRWDEQFF
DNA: TGTGCCAGCAGTGAACCCCGGTGGGATGAGCAGTTCTTC

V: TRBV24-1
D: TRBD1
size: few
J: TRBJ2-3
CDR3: CATGTGLSLGGTDTQYF
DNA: TGTGCCACCGGGACAGGGTTGAGTCTGGGTGGCACAGATACGCAGTATTTT

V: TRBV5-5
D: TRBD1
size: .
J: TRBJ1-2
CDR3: CASSSRVRDSYGYTF
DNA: TGTGCCAGCAGCTCGCGCGTCCGGGACAGCTATGGCTACACCTTC

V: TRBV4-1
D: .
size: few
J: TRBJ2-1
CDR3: CASSQDGQGFYNEQFF
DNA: TGCGCCAGCAGCCAAGATGGGCAGGGCTTCTACAATGAGCAGTTCTTC

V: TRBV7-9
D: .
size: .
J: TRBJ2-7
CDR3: CASSQTLRPYEQYF
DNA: TGTGCCAGCAGCCAGACTTTGAGACCCTACGAGCAGTACTTC

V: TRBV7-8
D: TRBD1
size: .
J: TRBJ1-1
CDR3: CASSFDRARGEAFF
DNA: TGTGCCAGCAGCTTCGACAGGGCTAGGGGTGAAGCTTTCTTT

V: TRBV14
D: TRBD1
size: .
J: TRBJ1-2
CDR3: CASSQGTGHNYGYTF
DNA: TGTGCCAGCAGCCAAGGGACAGGTCATAACTATGGCTACACCTTC